Shown below are 17 T cell receptor beta chains from a single sample sequenced in a study of human T cells and chemical hapten exposure. The time point: patch test 1, 2 weeks after DPC sensitization. Treatment noted: therapeutic diphenylcyclopropenone sensitization with weekly scalp DPC. From the RACE reads, TCRdb called clonotypes with MiXCR, one entry per CDR3 protein. The profile covers 84,000 or so distinct CDR3 sequences, with roughly a tenth appearing a single time and less than 2.5% taken by the ten largest. The input for sequencing was whole blood, taken in connection with sensitization to the hapten diphenylcyclopropenone (DPC). The source is a man in his forties with alopecia areata. Some clones in this sample may be carry-over from other donors' samples.

The rearrangement joins TRBV19 to TRBJ1-2, with D unresolved. In germline, CDR1 is LNHDA, CDR2 SQIVND (reference sequence). The CDR3 spans 13 residues. Trimming shortened V by 7 bases and J by 4 bases, and 13 bases separated the two germline ends. The CDR3, as DNA: TGTGCCAGTATTCACCAGGCTGGCTATGGCTACACCTTC. Protein: CASIHQAGYGYTF.

This chain connects TRBV6-1 to TRBJ2-3; 13 nucleotides agree with TRBD2. Germline V gives CDR1 MNHNS, CDR2 SASEGT. With 5 bases clipped from V and 4 bases from J, the junction kept 3 bases outside the gene matches. The CDR3 sequence is 15 residues long. The CDR3 coding sequence is TGTGCCAGCAGTTCCACTAGCGGGAGGGCAGATACGCAGTATTTT. Its protein product is CASSSTSGRADTQYF.

This clonotype was seen more than once but under ten times. The chain links TRBV6-2 or TRBV6-3 to TRBJ2-7, with 15 bases fitting TRBD2. Losses at the gene ends were 3 bases for V and 3 bases for J; bases not matched to a gene: 9. The CDR3 is 18 residues long. The germline V gene encodes CDR1 MNHEY and CDR2 SVGEGT. The CDR3 region is CASSYSGLAGGSRYEQYF. As DNA, the CDR3 is TGTGCCAGCAGTTATTCCGGACTAGCGGGAGGGAGTCGCTACGAGCAGTACTTC.

This clonotype turned up a few times. V and J are TRBV5-1 and TRBJ2-2, with D possibly TRBD2 on 5 matching bases. CDR3 size: 15 residues. V lost 4 bases to trimming and J lost 5 bases, with 15 bases between them. Germline loops: CDR1 SGHRS, CDR2 YFSETQ. CDR3 sequence: CASSPIGRDTGELFF. The CDR3 DNA reads TGCGCCAGCAGCCCGATTGGGAGAGATACCGGGGAGCTGTTTTTT.

This clonotype appeared a few times. The chain employs TRBV5-1 and TRBJ2-5; tentative D call: TRBD1 (5 bases). Germline V lookup: CDR1 SGHRS, CDR2 YFSETQ. This CDR3 comprises 14 residues. Deletions cut 2 bases from V and 2 bases from J, with 10 bases between. The CDR3 DNA follows: TGCGCCAGCAGCTTCACAGACAGACAAGAGACCCAGTACTTC. Its protein product is CASSFTDRQETQYF.

This clonotype was recorded a few times. The rearrangement uses TRBV7-9 and TRBJ1-4; D gene unclear. V lost 5 bases to trimming and J lost 7 bases, with 8 bases between them. The germline V gene has CDR1 SEHNR and CDR2 FQNEAQ (reference sequence). The CDR3 contains 12 residues. The CDR3 loop is CASSRLSEKLFF. In DNA form, the CDR3 reads TGTGCCAGCAGCCGCCTTTCTGAAAAACTGTTTTTT.

This clonotype was observed a handful of times. The rearrangement joins TRBV6-2 or TRBV6-3 to TRBJ1-2; D is undetermined. Germline CDR1 and CDR2: MNHEY and SVGEGT. The CDR3 runs to 16 residues. The ends were cut back, 5 bases at V and 5 bases at J, with 21 bases in the middle. The CDR3 reads CASSPPDANFYYGYTF. DNA of the CDR3: TGTGCCAGCAGTCCGCCCGATGCGAATTTCTATTATGGCTACACCTTC.

This clonotype was seen only a few times. The V gene is TRBV21-1, the J gene TRBJ2-5; the tabulated D call, TRBD2, remains unverified against the DNA. TRBV21-1 is noted as a pseudogene. The CDR3 runs to 18 residues. CDR3 coding DNA: TGTGCCAGCAGCAAACGATGTCCACTAGCGAGCCACCAAGAGACCCAGTACTTC. It is translated as CASSKRCPLASHQETQYF.

V gene TRBV6-5 combines with J gene TRBJ2-3; the D call may be TRBD1 or TRBD2 (5 bases each). Trimming left V 8 bases short and J 2 bases short, with 8 bases between. The CDR3 contains 12 residues. CDR1 and CDR2 from the germline V gene are MNHEY and SVGAGI. The CDR3 sequence is CASRDHTDTQYF. CDR3 sequence (DNA): TGTGCCAGCCGGGACCACACAGATACGCAGTATTTT.

This clonotype turned up a few times. The chain links TRBV3-1 to TRBJ1-5, with D maybe TRBD1 (5 bases). CDR1 is LGHDT, CDR2 YNNKEL, per germline (reference sequence). This CDR3 region has 14 residues. Trimming took off 2 bases at V and 6 bases at J, with 11 bases between the two ends. CDR3 sequence (DNA): TGTGCCAGCAGCCAAAATAGGGGTGGTCAGCCCCAGCATTTT. Translation: CASSQNRGGQPQHF.

J is TRBJ2-1 and V is TRBV6-5; D remains ambiguous. The CDR3 is made up of 14 amino acids. Germline V gene data show CDR1 as MNHEY and CDR2 as SVGAGI. Trimming took 6 bases from V and 0 from J, leaving 9 bases between them. The CDR3 region is CASSSPSSYNEQFF. In DNA, the CDR3 is TGTGCCAGCAGCTCTCCGAGCTCCTACAATGAGCAGTTCTTC.

This clonotype was detected a few times. The gene calls are TRBV27 and TRBJ2-7, with D possibly being TRBD2 (6 bases). Trimming removed 0 bases at V and 1 base at J, with 16 bases between. Germline V gene data show CDR1 as MNHEY and CDR2 as SMNVEV (reference sequence). The CDR3 loop spans 17 amino acids. For the CDR3, the DNA is TGTGCCAGCAGTTTATCGCGGGGCTGGAGGGTATCCTACGAGCAGTACTTC. Protein: CASSLSRGWRVSYEQYF.

This clonotype was observed a few times. The rearrangement uses TRBV5-1 and TRBJ2-3; no clear D. The CDR3 spans 15 residues. Germline CDR1 is SGHRS and CDR2 is YFSETQ. V lost 0 bases to trimming and J lost 1 base, with 9 bases between them. The DNA for the CDR3 is TGCGCCAGCAGCTTGGACGGTGTCGGCACAGATACGCAGTATTTT. This encodes CASSLDGVGTDTQYF.

The genes are TRBV12-3 or TRBV12-4 and TRBJ1-2; D possibly corresponds to TRBD1 (5 bases). Trimming removed 5 bases from V and 2 bases from J, with 12 bases in between. The CDR3 runs 14 residues. CDR3 region: CASSPDSLNYGYTF. The CDR3 region has the DNA TGTGCCAGCAGTCCAGACAGTCTAAACTATGGCTACACCTTC.

The rearrangement joins TRBV3-1 to TRBJ2-7; D is ambiguous. There are 12 residues in the CDR3. The V gene lost 3 bases and the J gene lost 7 bases, with 10 bases spanning the gap. CDR1 and CDR2 from the germline V gene are LGHDT and YNNKEL (reference sequence). In DNA form, the CDR3 reads TGTGCCAGCAGCCAGGGGATAGGGGAGCAGTACGTC. Protein sequence: CASSQGIGEQYV.

This clonotype was found a few times. The genes are TRBV6-1 and TRBJ1-5, with D possibly matching TRBD1 (6 bases). V was shortened by 7 bases and J by 1 base, with 20 bases between the two germline ends. Germline-derived CDR1 and CDR2 are MNHNS and SASEGT. This CDR3 has 17 residues. In DNA, the CDR3 is TGTGCCAGCATCTTAAAGGGAGGCAGGGGAAGCAATCAGCCCCAGCATTTT. Its translation is CASILKGGRGSNQPQHF.

This clonotype was observed a handful of times. Written as DNA, the CDR3 is TGCAGTGCTAGGGGACAGGGTGTATCCGAGCAGTACGTC. Translation: CSARGQGVSEQYV. The rearrangement uses TRBV20-1 and TRBJ2-7; 9 bases agree with TRBD1. CDR3 length: 13 residues. Germline values: CDR1 DFQATT, CDR2 SNEGSKA (reference sequence). Trimming removed 3 bases from V and 6 bases from J; junction bases left unmatched: 6.